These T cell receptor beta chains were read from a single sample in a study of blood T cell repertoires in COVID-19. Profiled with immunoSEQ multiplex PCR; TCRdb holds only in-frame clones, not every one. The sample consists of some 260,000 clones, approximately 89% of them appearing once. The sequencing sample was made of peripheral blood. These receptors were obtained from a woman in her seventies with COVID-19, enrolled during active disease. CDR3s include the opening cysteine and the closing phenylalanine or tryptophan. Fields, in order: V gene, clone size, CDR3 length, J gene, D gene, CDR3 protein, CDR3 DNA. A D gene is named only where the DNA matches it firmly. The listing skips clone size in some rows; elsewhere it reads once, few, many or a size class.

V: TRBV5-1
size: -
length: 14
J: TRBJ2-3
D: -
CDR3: CASSFGSRPDTQYF
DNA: TGCGCCAGCAGCTTCGGGAGCAGGCCAGATACGCAGTATTTT

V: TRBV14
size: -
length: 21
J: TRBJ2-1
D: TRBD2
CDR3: CASSLIFGLAGGEGSYNEQFF
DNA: TGTGCCAGCAGCCTCATTTTCGGACTAGCGGGAGGGGAGGGCTCCTACAATGAGCAGTTCTTC

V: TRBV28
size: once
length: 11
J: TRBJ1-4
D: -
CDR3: CASGQNEKLFF
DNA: TGTGCCAGTGGACAGAATGAAAAACTGTTTTTT

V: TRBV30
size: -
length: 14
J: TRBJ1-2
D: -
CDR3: CAWSEWGHDYGYTF
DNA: TGTGCCTGGAGTGAGTGGGGGCACGACTATGGCTACACCTTC

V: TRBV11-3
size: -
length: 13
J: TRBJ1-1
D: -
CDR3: CASSPSPRQVAFF
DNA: TGTGCCAGCAGCCCCTCCCCAAGGCAGGTAGCTTTCTTT

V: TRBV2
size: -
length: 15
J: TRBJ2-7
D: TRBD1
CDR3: CASSDGQGGVYEQYF
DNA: TGTGCCAGCAGTGACGGACAGGGGGGAGTCTACGAGCAGTACTTC

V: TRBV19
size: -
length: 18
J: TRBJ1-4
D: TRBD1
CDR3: CASSMGQGTVVTNEKLFF
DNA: TGTGCCAGTAGTATGGGACAGGGGACAGTGGTAACTAATGAAAAACTGTTTTTT

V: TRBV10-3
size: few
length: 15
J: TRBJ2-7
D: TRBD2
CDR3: CAISERTSGSDEQYF
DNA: TGTGCCATCAGTGAGCGTACTAGCGGGAGCGACGAGCAGTACTTC

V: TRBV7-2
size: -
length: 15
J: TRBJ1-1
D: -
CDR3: CASSPAPRGNTEAFF
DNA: TGTGCCAGCAGCCCCGCGCCGAGAGGGAACACTGAAGCTTTCTTT

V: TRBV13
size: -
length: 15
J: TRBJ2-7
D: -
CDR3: CASSRPGQSFYEQYF
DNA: TGTGCCAGCAGCCGCCCCGGACAATCCTTCTACGAGCAGTACTTC

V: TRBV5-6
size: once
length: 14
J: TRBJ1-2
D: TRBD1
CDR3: CASSSTGGSYGYTF
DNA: TGTGCCAGCAGCTCTACAGGGGGCAGCTATGGCTACACCTTC

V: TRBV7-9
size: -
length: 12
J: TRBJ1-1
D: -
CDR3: CASRKADTEAFF
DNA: TGTGCCAGCAGAAAAGCGGACACTGAAGCTTTCTTT

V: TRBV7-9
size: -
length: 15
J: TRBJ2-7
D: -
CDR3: CASSGTQGNSYEQYF
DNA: TGTGCCAGCAGCGGCACCCAGGGAAACTCCTACGAGCAGTACTTC

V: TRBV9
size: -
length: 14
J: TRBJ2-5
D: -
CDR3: CASSVGLARETQYF
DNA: TGTGCCAGCAGCGTAGGGCTAGCGAGGGAGACCCAGTACTTC

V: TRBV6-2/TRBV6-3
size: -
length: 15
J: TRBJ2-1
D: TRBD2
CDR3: CASSETSGAYNEQFF
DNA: TGTGCCAGCAGTGAGACTAGCGGGGCATACAATGAGCAGTTCTTC

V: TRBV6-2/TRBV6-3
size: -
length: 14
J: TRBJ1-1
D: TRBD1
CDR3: CASSYGTGPTEAFF
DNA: TGTGCCAGCAGTTACGGGACAGGGCCGACTGAAGCTTTCTTT

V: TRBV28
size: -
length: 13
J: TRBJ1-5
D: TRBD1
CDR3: CASSDRGKQPQHF
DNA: TGTGCCAGCAGCGACAGGGGGAAACAGCCCCAGCATTTT

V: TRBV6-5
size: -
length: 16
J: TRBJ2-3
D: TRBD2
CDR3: CASSSGLAQGTDTQYF
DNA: TGTGCCAGCAGTTCCGGACTAGCACAAGGCACAGATACGCAGTATTTT

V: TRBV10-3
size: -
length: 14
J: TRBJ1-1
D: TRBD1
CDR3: CAIRVGGEDTEAFF
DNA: TGTGCCATCAGAGTAGGGGGCGAAGACACTGAAGCTTTCTTT

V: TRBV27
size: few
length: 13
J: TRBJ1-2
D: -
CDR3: CASSYQAKGGYTF
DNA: TGTGCCAGCAGTTATCAGGCTAAAGGTGGCTACACCTTC

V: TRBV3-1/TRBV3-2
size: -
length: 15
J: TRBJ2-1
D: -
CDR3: CASSQEPGTYNEQFF
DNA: TGTGCCAGCAGCCAAGAACCGGGGACTTACAATGAGCAGTTCTTC

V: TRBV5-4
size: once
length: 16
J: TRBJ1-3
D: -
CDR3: CASSLAGGNSGNTIYF
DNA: TGTGCCAGCAGCTTGGCCGGCGGAAACTCTGGAAACACCATATATTTT

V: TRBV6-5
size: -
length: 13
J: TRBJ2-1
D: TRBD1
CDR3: CASKRTGANEQFF
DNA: TGTGCCAGCAAGCGGACAGGGGCGAATGAGCAGTTCTTC

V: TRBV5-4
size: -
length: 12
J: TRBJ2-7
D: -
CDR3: CASSRTGFEQYF
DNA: TGTGCCAGCAGCCGAACAGGGTTCGAGCAGTACTTC

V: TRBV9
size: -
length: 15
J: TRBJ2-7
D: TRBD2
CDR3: CASSPRTSGPYEQYF
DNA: TGTGCCAGCAGCCCCAGGACTAGCGGCCCCTACGAGCAGTACTTC

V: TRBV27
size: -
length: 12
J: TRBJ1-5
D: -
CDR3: CASSSPDQPQHF
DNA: TGTGCCAGCAGTTCCCCTGATCAGCCCCAGCATTTT